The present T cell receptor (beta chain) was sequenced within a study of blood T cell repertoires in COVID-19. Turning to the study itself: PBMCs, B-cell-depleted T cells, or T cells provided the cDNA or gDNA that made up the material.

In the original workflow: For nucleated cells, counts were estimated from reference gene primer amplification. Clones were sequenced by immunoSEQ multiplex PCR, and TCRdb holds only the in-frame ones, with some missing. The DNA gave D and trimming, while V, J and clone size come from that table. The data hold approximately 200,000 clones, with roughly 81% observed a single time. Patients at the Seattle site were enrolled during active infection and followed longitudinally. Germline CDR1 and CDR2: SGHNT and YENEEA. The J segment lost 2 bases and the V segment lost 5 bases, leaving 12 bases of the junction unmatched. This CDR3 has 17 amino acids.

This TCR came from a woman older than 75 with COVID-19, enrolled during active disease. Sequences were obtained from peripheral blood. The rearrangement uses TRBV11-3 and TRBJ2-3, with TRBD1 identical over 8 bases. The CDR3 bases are TGTGCCAGCAGCCATCGTCAGGGGGCCTACTCCACAGATACGCAGTATTTT. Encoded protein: CASSHRQGAYSTDTQYF.